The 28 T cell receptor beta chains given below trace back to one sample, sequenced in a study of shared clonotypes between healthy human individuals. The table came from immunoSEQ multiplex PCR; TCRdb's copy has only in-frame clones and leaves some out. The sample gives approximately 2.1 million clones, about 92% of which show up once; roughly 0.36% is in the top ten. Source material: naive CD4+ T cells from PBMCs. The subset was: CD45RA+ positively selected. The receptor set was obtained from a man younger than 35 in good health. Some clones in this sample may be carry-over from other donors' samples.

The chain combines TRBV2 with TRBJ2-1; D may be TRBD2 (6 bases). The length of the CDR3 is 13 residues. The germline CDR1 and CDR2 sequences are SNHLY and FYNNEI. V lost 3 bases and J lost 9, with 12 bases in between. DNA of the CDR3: TGTGCCAGCAGTGAGCAGCGGGCGGGTGAGCAGTTCTTC. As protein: CASSEQRAGEQFF. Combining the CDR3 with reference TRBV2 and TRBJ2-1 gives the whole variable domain EPEVTQTPSHQVTQMGQEVILRCVPISNHLYFYWYRQILGQKVEFLVSFYNNEISEKSEIFDDQFSVERPDGSNFTLKIRSTKLEDSAMYFCASSEQRAGEQFFGPGTRLTVL.

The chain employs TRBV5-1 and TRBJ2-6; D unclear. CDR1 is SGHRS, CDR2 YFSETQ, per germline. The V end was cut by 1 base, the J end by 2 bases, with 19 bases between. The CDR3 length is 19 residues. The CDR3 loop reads CASSLRPSSTLTGANVLTF. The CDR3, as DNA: TGCGCCAGCAGCTTGCGGCCATCATCTACCCTGACTGGGGCCAACGTCCTGACTTTC.

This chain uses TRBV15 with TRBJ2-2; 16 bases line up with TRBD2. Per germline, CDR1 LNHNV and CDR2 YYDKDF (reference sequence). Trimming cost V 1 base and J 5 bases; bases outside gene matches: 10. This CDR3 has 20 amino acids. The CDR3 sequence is CATSRVVGTSGRAQTGELFF. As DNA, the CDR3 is TGTGCCACCAGCAGAGTAGTGGGGACTAGCGGGAGGGCCCAGACCGGGGAGCTGTTTTTT.

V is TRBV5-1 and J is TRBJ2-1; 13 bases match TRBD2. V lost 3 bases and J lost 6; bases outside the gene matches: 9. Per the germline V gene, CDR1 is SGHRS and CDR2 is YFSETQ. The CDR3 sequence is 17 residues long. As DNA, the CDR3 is TGCGCCAGCAGCTCGTTACGGACTAGCGGGAGATTCAATGAGCAGTTCTTC. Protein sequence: CASSSLRTSGRFNEQFF.

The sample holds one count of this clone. DNA for the CDR3: TGTGCCAGCAGCGGGGATGGGCGGCTAGCATTCGATGAGCAGTTCTTC. Residues: CASSGDGRLAFDEQFF. The chain uses TRBV11-2 and TRBJ2-1, with TRBD2 as a possible D gene (5 bases). The V gene lost 5 bases and the J gene lost 8 bases, with 22 bases spanning the gap. The CDR3 is 16 amino acids. Germline V CDR1 and CDR2: SGHAT, FQNNGV. Together with reference TRBV11-2 and TRBJ2-1, the CDR3 gives the full variable domain: EAGVAQSPRYKIIEKRQSVAFWCNPISGHATLYWYQQILGQGPKLLIQFQNNGVVDDSQLPKDRFSAERLKGVDSTLKIQPAKLEDSAVYLCASSGDGRLAFDEQFFGPGTRLTVL.

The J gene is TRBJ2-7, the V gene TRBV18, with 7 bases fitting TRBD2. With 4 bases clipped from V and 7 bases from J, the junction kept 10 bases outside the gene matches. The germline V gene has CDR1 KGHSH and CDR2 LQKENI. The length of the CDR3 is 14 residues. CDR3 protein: CASSHAGVLGEQYF. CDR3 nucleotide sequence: TGTGCCAGCTCACACGCGGGAGTCCTTGGGGAGCAGTACTTC.

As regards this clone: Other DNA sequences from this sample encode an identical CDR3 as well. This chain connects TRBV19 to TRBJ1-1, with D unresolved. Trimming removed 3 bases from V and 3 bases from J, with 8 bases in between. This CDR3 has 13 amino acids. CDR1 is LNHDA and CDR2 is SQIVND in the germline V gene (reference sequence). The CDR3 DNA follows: TGTGCCAGTAGTATTGGGGAATACACTGAAGCTTTCTTT. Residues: CASSIGEYTEAFF.

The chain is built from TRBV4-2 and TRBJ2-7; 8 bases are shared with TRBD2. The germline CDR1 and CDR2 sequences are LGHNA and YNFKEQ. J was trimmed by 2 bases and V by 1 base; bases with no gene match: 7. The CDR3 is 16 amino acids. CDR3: CASSQALSGSPYEQYF. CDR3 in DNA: TGTGCCAGCAGCCAAGCGCTGAGCGGGAGCCCCTACGAGCAGTACTTC.

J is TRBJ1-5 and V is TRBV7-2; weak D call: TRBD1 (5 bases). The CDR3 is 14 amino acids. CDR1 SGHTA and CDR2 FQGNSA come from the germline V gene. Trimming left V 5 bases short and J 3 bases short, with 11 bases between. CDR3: CASSLTGVNQPQHF. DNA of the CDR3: TGTGCCAGCAGCCTGACGGGGGTCAATCAGCCCCAGCATTTT.

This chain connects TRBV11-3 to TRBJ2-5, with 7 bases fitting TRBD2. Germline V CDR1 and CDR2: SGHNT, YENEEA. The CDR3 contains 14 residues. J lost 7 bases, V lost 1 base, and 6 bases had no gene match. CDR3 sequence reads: CASSLGGRGRTQYF. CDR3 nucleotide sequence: TGTGCCAGCAGCTTAGGGGGGAGGGGAAGGACCCAGTACTTC.

CDR3 nucleotide sequence: TGTGCCAGCAGGCCTGCCGGTGGCTACACCTTC. Protein: CASRPAGGYTF. This chain links TRBV2 with TRBJ1-2, with D unresolved. The CDR3 length is 11 residues. Trimming stripped 6 bases from V and 7 bases from J, with 9 bases between. Germline CDR1 reads SNHLY; CDR2 reads FYNNEI.

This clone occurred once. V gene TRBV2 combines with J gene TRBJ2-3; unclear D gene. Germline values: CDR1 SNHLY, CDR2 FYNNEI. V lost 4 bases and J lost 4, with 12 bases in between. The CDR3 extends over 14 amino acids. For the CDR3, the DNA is TGTGCCAGCAGTGGTGAAGGCGCCCCAGATACGCAGTATTTT. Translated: CASSGEGAPDTQYF. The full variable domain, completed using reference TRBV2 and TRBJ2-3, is EPEVTQTPSHQVTQMGQEVILRCVPISNHLYFYWYRQILGQKVEFLVSFYNNEISEKSEIFDDQFSVERPDGSNFTLKIRSTKLEDSAMYFCASSGEGAPDTQYFGPGTRLTVL.

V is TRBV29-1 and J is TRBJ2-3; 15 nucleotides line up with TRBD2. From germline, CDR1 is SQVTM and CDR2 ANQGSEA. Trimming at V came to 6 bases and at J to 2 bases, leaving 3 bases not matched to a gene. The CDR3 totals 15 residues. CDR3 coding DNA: TGCAGCGTCGGACTAGCGGGAGGGGCCACAGATACGCAGTATTTT. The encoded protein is CSVGLAGGATDTQYF.

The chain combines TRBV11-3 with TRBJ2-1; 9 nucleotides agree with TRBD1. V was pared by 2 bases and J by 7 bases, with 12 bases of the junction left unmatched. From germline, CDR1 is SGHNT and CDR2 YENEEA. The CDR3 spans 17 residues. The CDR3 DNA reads TGTGCCAGCAGCTTACGAACAGGGGGCGCGCTTTGGAATGAGCAGTTCTTC. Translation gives CASSLRTGGALWNEQFF.

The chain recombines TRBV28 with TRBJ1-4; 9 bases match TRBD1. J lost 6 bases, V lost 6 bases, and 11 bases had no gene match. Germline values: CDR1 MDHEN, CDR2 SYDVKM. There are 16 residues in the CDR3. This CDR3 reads CASRPLRGQGDEKLFF. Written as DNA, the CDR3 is TGTGCCAGCAGACCACTGAGGGGACAGGGCGATGAAAAACTGTTTTTT.

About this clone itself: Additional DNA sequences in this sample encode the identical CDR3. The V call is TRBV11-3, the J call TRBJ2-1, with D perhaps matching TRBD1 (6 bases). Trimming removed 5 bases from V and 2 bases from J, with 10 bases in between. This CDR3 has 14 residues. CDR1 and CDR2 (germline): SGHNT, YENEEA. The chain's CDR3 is CASSPGTTYNEQFF. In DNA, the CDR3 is TGTGCCAGCAGCCCCGGGACAACCTACAATGAGCAGTTCTTC. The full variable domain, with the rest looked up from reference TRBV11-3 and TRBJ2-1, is EAGVVQSPRYKIIEKKQPVAFWCNPISGHNTLYWYLQNLGQGPELLIRYENEEAVDDSQLPKDRFSAERLKGVDSTLKIQPAELGDSAVYLCASSPGTTYNEQFFGPGTRLTVL.

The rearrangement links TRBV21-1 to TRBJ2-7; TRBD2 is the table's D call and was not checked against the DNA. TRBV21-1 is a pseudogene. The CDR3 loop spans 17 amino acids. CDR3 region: CASSKRLPGDLFCEQYF. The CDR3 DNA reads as TGTGCCAGCAGCAAAAGGCTCCCGGGAGACCTCTTCTGCGAGCAGTACTTC.

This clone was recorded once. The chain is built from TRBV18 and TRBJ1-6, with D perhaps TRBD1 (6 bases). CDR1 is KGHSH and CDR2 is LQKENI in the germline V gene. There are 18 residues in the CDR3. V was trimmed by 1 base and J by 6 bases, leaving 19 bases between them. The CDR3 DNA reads TGTGCCAGCTCACCACGGGGGCAGGCTCGTACCCCTAATTCACCCCTCCACTTT. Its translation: CASSPRGQARTPNSPLHF.

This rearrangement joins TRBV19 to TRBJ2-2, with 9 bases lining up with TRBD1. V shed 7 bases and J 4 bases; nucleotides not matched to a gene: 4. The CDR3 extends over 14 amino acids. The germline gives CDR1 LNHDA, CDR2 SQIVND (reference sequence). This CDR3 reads CASKATGGTGELFF. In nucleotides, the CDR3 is TGTGCCAGTAAAGCGACAGGGGGCACCGGGGAGCTGTTTTTT.

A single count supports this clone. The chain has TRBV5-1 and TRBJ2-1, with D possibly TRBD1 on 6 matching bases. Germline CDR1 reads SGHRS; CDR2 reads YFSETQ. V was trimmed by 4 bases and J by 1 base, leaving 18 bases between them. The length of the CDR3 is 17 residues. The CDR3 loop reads CASSPPAGAGSYNEQFF. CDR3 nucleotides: TGCGCCAGCAGCCCCCCCGCAGGGGCAGGTTCCTACAATGAGCAGTTCTTC.

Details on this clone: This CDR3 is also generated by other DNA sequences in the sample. The CDR3 loop is CASSALAGATDTQYF. CDR3 nucleotide sequence: TGTGCCAGCAGCGCTTTAGCGGGAGCGACAGATACGCAGTATTTT. The rearrangement links TRBV27 to TRBJ2-3; the match to TRBD2 covers 9 bases. V trimming: 6 bases; J trimming: 3 bases; junction bases outside the gene matches: 7. Germline V gene lookup returns CDR1 MNHEY and CDR2 SMNVEV (reference sequence). CDR3 length equals 15 residues.

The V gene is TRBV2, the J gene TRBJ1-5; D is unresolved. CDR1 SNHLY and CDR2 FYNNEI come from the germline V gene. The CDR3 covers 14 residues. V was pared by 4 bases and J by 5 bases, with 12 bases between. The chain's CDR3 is CASSAQMGYQPQHF. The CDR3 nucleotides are TGTGCCAGCAGTGCCCAGATGGGGTATCAGCCCCAGCATTTT.

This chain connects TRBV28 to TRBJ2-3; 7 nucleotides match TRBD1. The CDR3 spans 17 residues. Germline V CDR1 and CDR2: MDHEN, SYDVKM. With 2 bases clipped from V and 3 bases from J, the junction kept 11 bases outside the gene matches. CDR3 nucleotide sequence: TGTGCCAGCAGTTTACCGGGTAGGGGGCGAGGGACAGATACGCAGTATTTT. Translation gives CASSLPGRGRGTDTQYF.

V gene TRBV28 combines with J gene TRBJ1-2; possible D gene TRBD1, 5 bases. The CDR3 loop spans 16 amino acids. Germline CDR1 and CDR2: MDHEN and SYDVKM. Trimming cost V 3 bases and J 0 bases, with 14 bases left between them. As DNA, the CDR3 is TGTGCCAGCAGTTTCGTATCAGGGCTCGCTAACTATGGCTACACCTTC. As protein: CASSFVSGLANYGYTF.

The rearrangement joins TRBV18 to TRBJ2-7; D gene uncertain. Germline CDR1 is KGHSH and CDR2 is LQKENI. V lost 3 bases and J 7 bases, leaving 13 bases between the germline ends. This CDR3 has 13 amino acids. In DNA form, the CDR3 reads TGTGCCAGCTCACCGATTGAAAGAAGGGAGCAGTACTTC. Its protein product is CASSPIERREQYF.

The CDR3 region is CASRTGATYGYTF. The CDR3 DNA reads as TGTGCCAGCAGGACAGGGGCCACCTATGGCTACACCTTC. This rearrangement joins TRBV28 to TRBJ1-2, with 8 bases lining up with TRBD1. CDR1 and CDR2 (germline): MDHEN, SYDVKM. After removal of 6 bases from V and 4 bases from J, the junction contained 4 bases not matched to a gene. The CDR3 runs to 13 residues.

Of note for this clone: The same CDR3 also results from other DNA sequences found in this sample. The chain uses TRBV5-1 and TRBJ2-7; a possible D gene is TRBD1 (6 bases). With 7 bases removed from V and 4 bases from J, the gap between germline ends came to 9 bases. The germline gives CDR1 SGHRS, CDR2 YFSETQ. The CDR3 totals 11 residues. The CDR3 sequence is CASSQGYEQYF. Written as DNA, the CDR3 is TGCGCCAGCTCACAGGGTTACGAGCAGTACTTC.

CDR3 region: CASSVATSRDEQFF. The DNA for the CDR3 is TGTGCCAGCAGCGTAGCGACTAGCAGGGATGAGCAGTTCTTC. The rearrangement links TRBV9 to TRBJ2-1; 7 positions match TRBD2. Germline CDR1 SGDLS, CDR2 YYNGEE. The V and J ends lost 0 bases and 8 bases, in that order; junction bases with no gene match: 5. The length of the CDR3 is 14 residues.